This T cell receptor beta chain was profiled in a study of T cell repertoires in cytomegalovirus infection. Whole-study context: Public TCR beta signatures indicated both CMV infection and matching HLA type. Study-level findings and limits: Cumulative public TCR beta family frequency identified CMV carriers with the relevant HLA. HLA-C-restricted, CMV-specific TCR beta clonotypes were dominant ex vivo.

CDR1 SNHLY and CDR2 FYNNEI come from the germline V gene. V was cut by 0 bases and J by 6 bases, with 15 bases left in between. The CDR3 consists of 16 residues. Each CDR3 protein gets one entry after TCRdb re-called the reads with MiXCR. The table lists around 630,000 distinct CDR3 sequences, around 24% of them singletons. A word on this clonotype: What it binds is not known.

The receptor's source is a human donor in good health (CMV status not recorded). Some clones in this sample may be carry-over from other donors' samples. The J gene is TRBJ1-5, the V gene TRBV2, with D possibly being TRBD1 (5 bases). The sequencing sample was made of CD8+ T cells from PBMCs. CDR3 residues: CASSEALPGKAQPQHF. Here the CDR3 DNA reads TGTGCCAGCAGTGAAGCCCTGCCAGGGAAGGCTCAGCCCCAGCATTTT.